This TCR beta chain emerged from a study of T cell responses to AZD1222 COVID-19 vaccine. Notes on the study in general: Of the AZD1222 recipients, only six were seropositive at baseline.

A note on this clone: The antigen remains unidentified.

Using immunoSEQ multiplex PCR, the repertoire was profiled, and TCRdb retains in-frame clones only, with some absent. The repertoire holds 160,000 or so clones, with about 90% as singletons. Trimming cost V 6 bases and J 0 bases; bases outside gene matches: 5. The CDR3 runs 15 residues. CDR1 and CDR2 (germline): MNHEY, SVGAGI. The chain recombines TRBV6-5 with TRBJ2-4, with 7 bases fitting TRBD1. The sample was peripheral blood, taken on day 0 of MenACWY control vaccination. The receptor comes from an adult in good health. CDR3 coding DNA: TGTGCCAGCAGGGACAGGATTCTAGCCAAAAACATTCAGTACTTC. Translated, it gives CASRDRILAKNIQYF.